This TCR beta chain came from a study of CD8 T cells in Susac syndrome. The RNA, about 0.45 to 1 ug, was put through reverse transcription using random hexamers. Each CDR3 protein is one row after TCRdb ran MiXCR on the immunoSEQ multiplex PCR reads. The sample holds a few hundred thousand distinct CDR3 sequences, about 90% seen once. In blood CD8+ and CD4+ T cells, TCR beta underwent sequencing. Isolation of CD8+ and CD4+ T cells was performed negatively, whereas enrichment of TEMRA cells was done by FACS. The source material was CD4+ T cells from PBMCs. This TCR was recovered from a human donor with multiple sclerosis.

The CDR3 loop is CSARDRTLTPTNEKLFF. The CDR3 DNA sequence: TGCAGTGCCAGGGACAGGACCCTAACCCCAACTAATGAAAAACTGTTTTTT. The rearrangement uses TRBV20-1 and TRBJ1-4; TRBD1 agrees at 8 bases. Per germline, CDR1 DFQATT and CDR2 SNEGSKA (reference sequence). Losses at the gene ends were 6 bases for V and 0 bases for J; bases not matched to a gene: 12. This CDR3 comprises 17 residues.